This TCR beta chain was captured in a study of CD8+CD57+ T cells in acquired aplastic anemia. This clonotype came up many times. The CDR3 contains 15 residues. Trimming cost V 5 bases and J 4 bases; bases outside gene matches: 11. The germline V gene encodes CDR1 SGDLS and CDR2 YYNGEE. Genomic DNA, the template, was used for profiling of the TCR beta VDJ and CDR3. TCRdb used MiXCR to reprocess the reads, holding one entry per CDR3 protein. The sample holds around 150,000 distinct CDR3 sequences, roughly 48% seen once. Sequenced patients had shown CD8+CD57+ cell expansion by flow cytometry. Sequenced material: sorted CD4+, CD8+, or CD8+CD57+ T cells (not recorded which) from PBMCs. The chain has TRBV9 and TRBJ1-2; 7 nucleotides match TRBD1. The TCR originated in a human donor with aplastic anemia. The CDR3 sequence is CASRTGTAISYGYTF. The DNA of the CDR3 is TGTGCCAGCAGGACGGGGACAGCGATATCCTATGGCTACACCTTC.